These T cell receptor beta chains were read from a single sample in a study of cytomegalovirus exposure and HLA in healthy donors. Generated by immunoSEQ multiplex PCR, the TCRdb table keeps only in-frame clones and is missing some. The sample includes 150,000 to 180,000 clones, 65% to 85% of them seen just once. Sample: PBMCs. The receptor source for this set is a woman in her 40s in good health and CMV-seropositive. Each CDR3 is given with its conserved first and last residue. The D gene is left open where the match is weak. Some rows have no size entry. The others give once, few or many, or a class for an expanded clone.

cdr3_nt: TGTGCCAGCAGACTCCCTGGGACTAAGGAGACCCAGTACTTC
cdr3_aa: CASRLPGTKETQYF
d_call: TRBD2
v_call: TRBV11-2
clone_size: NA
cdr3_length: 14
j_call: TRBJ2-5

cdr3_nt: TGTGCCAGCAGTGAACCGGGAGGGTTTTACGAGCAGTACTTC
cdr3_aa: CASSEPGGFYEQYF
d_call: TRBD2
v_call: TRBV6-4
clone_size: NA
cdr3_length: 14
j_call: TRBJ2-7

cdr3_nt: TGTGCCAGCAGCACCTACAGGGACAGGTCCTCCTACGAGCAGTACTTC
cdr3_aa: CASSTYRDRSSYEQYF
d_call: TRBD1
v_call: TRBV7-9
clone_size: NA
cdr3_length: 16
j_call: TRBJ2-7

cdr3_nt: TGCAGCGTTGGGCAGGACAGAGAGAATCAGCCCCAGCATTTT
cdr3_aa: CSVGQDRENQPQHF
d_call: NA
v_call: TRBV29-1
clone_size: NA
cdr3_length: 14
j_call: TRBJ1-5

cdr3_nt: TGTGCCAGCAGCTTAGCGAGGAACGGCCACGAGCAGTACTTC
cdr3_aa: CASSLARNGHEQYF
d_call: NA
v_call: TRBV7-8
clone_size: NA
cdr3_length: 14
j_call: TRBJ2-7

cdr3_nt: TGTGCCAGTAGTAACACTGGGGCCAACGTCCTGACTTTC
cdr3_aa: CASSNTGANVLTF
d_call: NA
v_call: TRBV19
clone_size: NA
cdr3_length: 13
j_call: TRBJ2-6

cdr3_nt: TGTGCCAGCAGTTACTCGATCCAGGGCACGGAGACCCAGTACTTC
cdr3_aa: CASSYSIQGTETQYF
d_call: NA
v_call: TRBV6-5
clone_size: NA
cdr3_length: 15
j_call: TRBJ2-5

cdr3_nt: TGTGCCAGCAGCCGAACTAGCGGGGGAGCCAAAAACATTCAGTACTTC
cdr3_aa: CASSRTSGGAKNIQYF
d_call: TRBD2
v_call: TRBV7-9
clone_size: once
cdr3_length: 16
j_call: TRBJ2-4

cdr3_nt: TGTGCCAGCAGTGGGACAGGGGGATCCAAAAACATTCAGTACTTC
cdr3_aa: CASSGTGGSKNIQYF
d_call: TRBD1
v_call: TRBV6-1
clone_size: NA
cdr3_length: 15
j_call: TRBJ2-4

cdr3_nt: TGTGCCAGCAGCCAAGATTGGACAGGGGGTAAGGATACGCAGTATTTT
cdr3_aa: CASSQDWTGGKDTQYF
d_call: TRBD1
v_call: TRBV4-2
clone_size: NA
cdr3_length: 16
j_call: TRBJ2-3

cdr3_nt: TGTGCCAGCAGCTCCGACAGGGTCGGGGAAGCTTTCTTT
cdr3_aa: CASSSDRVGEAFF
d_call: TRBD1
v_call: TRBV11-2
clone_size: NA
cdr3_length: 13
j_call: TRBJ1-1

cdr3_nt: TGTGCCAGCAGCTTATTCCGGACAGGGACCTACGAGCAGTACTTC
cdr3_aa: CASSLFRTGTYEQYF
d_call: TRBD1
v_call: TRBV7-9
clone_size: NA
cdr3_length: 15
j_call: TRBJ2-7

cdr3_nt: TGTGCCAGCAGTTTAGTTGGCAGGGCGCCCTACGAGCAGTACTTC
cdr3_aa: CASSLVGRAPYEQYF
d_call: NA
v_call: TRBV27
clone_size: once
cdr3_length: 15
j_call: TRBJ2-7

cdr3_nt: TGCGCCAGCAGCCAATGGCAGGGTAGCACAGATACGCAGTATTTT
cdr3_aa: CASSQWQGSTDTQYF
d_call: NA
v_call: TRBV4-1
clone_size: NA
cdr3_length: 15
j_call: TRBJ2-3

cdr3_nt: TGTGCCAGCAGCCCCCTCACACAAGAGACCCAGTACTTC
cdr3_aa: CASSPLTQETQYF
d_call: NA
v_call: TRBV14
clone_size: NA
cdr3_length: 13
j_call: TRBJ2-5

cdr3_nt: TGTGCCAGCAGCCAAGAGGTTGGCAGGGGGAGAACTATGAACACTGAAGCTTTCTTT
cdr3_aa: CASSQEVGRGRTMNTEAFF
d_call: TRBD1
v_call: TRBV14
clone_size: NA
cdr3_length: 19
j_call: TRBJ1-1

cdr3_nt: TGTGCCAGCAGTTTATCGTACGGGGAACTGTTTTTT
cdr3_aa: CASSLSYGELFF
d_call: NA
v_call: TRBV27
clone_size: NA
cdr3_length: 12
j_call: TRBJ1-4

cdr3_nt: TGTGCCAGCAGCTTAATTCAGGTCATGGAAGCTTTCTTT
cdr3_aa: CASSLIQVMEAFF
d_call: NA
v_call: TRBV7-9
clone_size: NA
cdr3_length: 13
j_call: TRBJ1-1

cdr3_nt: TGTGCCAGCTCACCGACAGGTAACAATCAGCCCCAGCATTTT
cdr3_aa: CASSPTGNNQPQHF
d_call: NA
v_call: TRBV18
clone_size: NA
cdr3_length: 14
j_call: TRBJ1-5

cdr3_nt: TGTGCCAGCAAAACCGTCAGGGGGAACACCGGGGAGCTGTTTTTT
cdr3_aa: CASKTVRGNTGELFF
d_call: NA
v_call: TRBV27
clone_size: NA
cdr3_length: 15
j_call: TRBJ2-2

cdr3_nt: TGTGCCAGCAGCTTAGAACCACCCTACGAGCAGTACTTC
cdr3_aa: CASSLEPPYEQYF
d_call: NA
v_call: TRBV6-1
clone_size: NA
cdr3_length: 13
j_call: TRBJ2-7

cdr3_nt: TGTGCCAGCAGCATTCTACCGGGACTAGCTGGGGGTGAGCAGTTCTTC
cdr3_aa: CASSILPGLAGGEQFF
d_call: TRBD2
v_call: TRBV11-3
clone_size: few
cdr3_length: 16
j_call: TRBJ2-1

cdr3_nt: TGTGCCAGCAGCCAGTTTATCGACACCATATATTTT
cdr3_aa: CASSQFIDTIYF
d_call: NA
v_call: TRBV6-6
clone_size: NA
cdr3_length: 12
j_call: TRBJ1-3